Listed below are T cell receptor beta chains from one sample, sequenced in a study of blood T cells in healthy people across ages. TCRdb processed the 5' RACE reads anew with MiXCR; each CDR3 protein has one entry. The data show fewer than 700,000 distinct CDR3 sequences, with around half seen just once and approximately 23% held by the top ten. Source material: blood. The receptors here all came from an elderly man in good health. CDR3s include the opening cysteine and the closing phenylalanine or tryptophan. A D gene is named only where the DNA matches it firmly. The size entry is marked missing in some rows and otherwise reads once, few, many or a size class.

CASSPEAPGINYGYTF	TGTGCCAGCAGCCCAGAGGCTCCAGGAATTAACTATGGCTACACCTTC	NA	TRBJ1-2	NA	TRBV7-2
CASSSLGSPYNEQFF	TGTGCCAGCAGCTCCCTGGGCTCCCCCTACAATGAGCAGTTCTTC	NA	TRBJ2-1	NA	TRBV9
CASSPRVRYEQYF	TGTGCCAGCTCACCACGGGTGCGATACGAGCAGTACTTC	NA	TRBJ2-7	NA	TRBV18
CASSEVRAGANVLTF	TGTGCCAGCAGTGAGGTCAGGGCTGGGGCCAACGTCCTGACTTTC	few	TRBJ2-6	NA	TRBV2
CAARPQSYNEQFF	TGTGCCGCCCGGCCCCAGTCCTACAATGAGCAGTTCTTC	NA	TRBJ2-1	NA	TRBV10-3
CASSLTRAKQETQYF	TGTGCCAGCAGCTTAACCCGGGCTAAACAAGAGACCCAGTACTTC	NA	TRBJ2-5	NA	TRBV11-2
CSARKGSPDTQYF	TGCAGTGCTAGAAAGGGGTCCCCAGATACGCAGTATTTT	few	TRBJ2-3	NA	TRBV20-1
CASSFAGGPSYEQYF	TGTGCCAGCAGTTTTGCGGGGGGACCTTCCTACGAGCAGTACTTC	NA	TRBJ2-7	TRBD2	TRBV12-3/TRBV12-4
CASRTSGGPYEQYF	TGTGCCAGCCGTACTAGCGGGGGGCCGTACGAGCAGTACTTC	few	TRBJ2-7	TRBD2	TRBV12-3/TRBV12-4
CATSDARTSAQETQYF	TGTGCCACCAGTGATGCGCGGACTAGCGCCCAAGAGACCCAGTACTTC	NA	TRBJ2-5	TRBD2	TRBV24-1
CSANGLAGVETDTQYF	TGCAGTGCTAACGGACTAGCGGGAGTCGAGACAGATACGCAGTATTTT	few	TRBJ2-3	TRBD2	TRBV20-1
CASSLLPGPYEQYF	TGCGCCAGCAGCTTGCTTCCAGGGCCCTACGAGCAGTACTTC	NA	TRBJ2-7	NA	TRBV5-1
CASSLVPPNQGTANEKLFF	TGTGCCAGCAGCTTAGTACCCCCTAACCAGGGTACTGCTAATGAAAAACTGTTTTTT	NA	TRBJ1-4	NA	TRBV7-2
CASSQEVAGVEQYF	TGCGCCAGCAGCCAAGAGGTCGCGGGGGTCGAGCAGTACTTC	once	TRBJ2-7	TRBD2	TRBV4-3
CASSDPSGRGTDTQYF	TGTGCCAGCAGTGACCCTTCCGGGCGGGGGACAGATACGCAGTATTTT	NA	TRBJ2-3	TRBD2	TRBV28
CAISEGQAKSYTF	TGTGCCATCAGTGAGGGACAGGCGAAGAGCTACACCTTC	NA	TRBJ1-2	TRBD1	TRBV10-3
CAISEMVQGGTEAFF	TGTGCCATCAGTGAGATGGTTCAGGGTGGAACTGAAGCTTTCTTT	NA	TRBJ1-1	NA	TRBV10-3
CASSIGTGLNEQYF	TGCGCCAGCAGCATAGGGACAGGGCTGAACGAGCAGTACTTC	many	TRBJ2-7	TRBD1	TRBV5-1
CSASGQGGEETQYF	TGCAGTGCTAGCGGACAGGGAGGGGAAGAGACCCAGTACTTC	few	TRBJ2-5	NA	TRBV20-1
CSARVGGTGGNGYTF	TGCAGTGCTAGAGTGGGAGGGACCGGGGGTAATGGCTACACCTTC	NA	TRBJ1-2	NA	TRBV20-1
CASSYSGQGLGDTQYF	TGTGCCAGCAGTTACTCGGGACAGGGTCTCGGAGATACGCAGTATTTT	many	TRBJ2-3	TRBD1	TRBV6-5
CASSPGQGGDGYTF	TGCGCCAGCAGCCCCGGACAGGGAGGGGATGGCTACACCTTC	NA	TRBJ1-2	TRBD1	TRBV5-1
CATKRGPYNEQFF	TGTGCCACCAAGCGGGGGCCCTACAATGAGCAGTTCTTC	NA	TRBJ2-1	TRBD2	TRBV6-2/TRBV6-3
CASSSFGGNTIYF	TGTGCCAGCAGCTCCTTTGGGGGAAACACCATATATTTT	NA	TRBJ1-3	NA	TRBV7-9
CASSSYEGTLGETQYF	TGTGCCAGCAGCTCCTACGAAGGAACCCTTGGGGAGACCCAGTACTTC	once	TRBJ2-5	NA	TRBV7-8
CSVDRGRAPYNEQFF	TGCAGCGTTGACCGGGGGAGGGCCCCTTACAATGAGCAGTTCTTC	few	TRBJ2-1	TRBD2	TRBV29-1
CSALHGSSSYEQYF	TGCAGTGCGCTTCATGGCTCGAGCTCCTACGAGCAGTACTTC	NA	TRBJ2-7	NA	TRBV20-1
CASSFYTGTSGRAIETQYF	TGCGCCAGCAGCTTTTACACCGGGACTAGCGGGAGGGCCATAGAGACCCAGTACTTC	few	TRBJ2-5	TRBD2	TRBV5-1
CSARTGGRNEKLFF	TGCAGTGCCAGAACAGGGGGCAGGAATGAAAAACTGTTTTTT	few	TRBJ1-4	TRBD1	TRBV20-1
CASSVNLAETQYF	TGTGCCAGCAGTGTAAATCTAGCGGAGACCCAGTACTTC	few	TRBJ2-5	NA	TRBV2
CSATTTPPKNIQYF	TGCAGTGCTACCACGACTCCCCCAAAAAACATTCAGTACTTC	NA	TRBJ2-4	NA	TRBV20-1
CASSYSPSSGAVSYGYTF	TGTGCCAGCAGTTACTCACCTTCTTCAGGGGCCGTAAGCTATGGCTACACCTTC	NA	TRBJ1-2	NA	TRBV6-2/TRBV6-3
CASTTATSGRKTQFF	TGTGCCAGCACCACGGCCACTAGCGGGAGAAAGACCCAGTTCTTC	few	TRBJ2-1	TRBD2	TRBV6-5
CATSRPGGGYEQYF	TGTGCCACCAGCAGACCTGGGGGTGGCTACGAGCAGTACTTC	few	TRBJ2-7	NA	TRBV15
CASSRGTGGLRSYEQYF	TGTGCCAGCAGTCGTGGGACAGGGGGCCTTCGCTCCTACGAGCAGTACTTC	NA	TRBJ2-7	TRBD1	TRBV12-3/TRBV12-4
CASGQGSYEQYF	TGTGCCTCGGGACAGGGGTCCTACGAGCAGTACTTC	NA	TRBJ2-7	TRBD1	TRBV10-3
CASSYYGLAGGSFETQYF	TGTGCCAGCAGTTACTACGGACTAGCGGGAGGGTCGTTTGAGACCCAGTACTTC	many	TRBJ2-5	TRBD2	TRBV6-5
CSASLGRQNRNQPQHF	TGCAGTGCTTCCCTGGGTAGGCAAAATCGCAATCAGCCCCAGCATTTT	NA	TRBJ1-5	NA	TRBV20-1
CASSIPRDPRGETQYF	TGTGCCAGCAGCATCCCGCGGGACCCACGGGGAGAGACCCAGTACTTC	NA	TRBJ2-5	NA	TRBV5-8
CASKTGSGANVLTF	TGTGCCAGCAAGACAGGGTCTGGGGCCAACGTCCTGACTTTC	NA	TRBJ2-6	TRBD1	TRBV2
CSAPGPDTDTQYF	TGCAGTGCTCCGGGACCAGACACAGATACGCAGTATTTT	NA	TRBJ2-3	NA	TRBV20-1
CASSIGGEAFF	TGTGCCAGCAGTATTGGGGGCGAAGCTTTCTTT	NA	TRBJ1-1	NA	TRBV6-1
CASTDRSEAFF	TGTGCCAGCACTGACAGGTCTGAAGCTTTCTTT	NA	TRBJ1-1	NA	TRBV6-5
CASSLGDSEETQYF	TGCGCCAGCAGCTTGGGGGACAGTGAAGAGACCCAGTACTTC	NA	TRBJ2-5	TRBD1	TRBV5-1
CASSPPSSGGMDQPQHF	TGTGCCAGCTCACCACCTTCGTCAGGGGGCATGGATCAGCCCCAGCATTTT	NA	TRBJ1-5	TRBD1	TRBV18
CASSVWAVDFYEQYF	TGTGCCAGCAGCGTCTGGGCGGTAGACTTCTACGAGCAGTACTTC	few	TRBJ2-7	NA	TRBV9
CASSPDRANNEQFF	TGTGCCAGCAGCCCCGACAGGGCAAACAATGAGCAGTTCTTC	few	TRBJ2-1	TRBD1	TRBV7-2
CSAREPRQGEKMNTEAFF	TGCAGTGCTAGAGAACCTCGACAGGGGGAGAAAATGAACACTGAAGCTTTCTTT	NA	TRBJ1-1	TRBD1	TRBV20-1
CASTERLVGNEQYF	TGTGCCAGCACCGAGAGGCTAGTAGGTAATGAGCAGTACTTC	NA	TRBJ2-7	NA	TRBV6-2/TRBV6-3
CASSQDWRGSSYNEQFF	TGTGCCAGCAGCCAAGATTGGCGGGGGAGCTCCTACAATGAGCAGTTCTTC	NA	TRBJ2-1	TRBD2	TRBV4-2
CASSPYPPGLAQETQYF	TGTGCCAGCAGCCCATATCCGCCGGGACTAGCGCAAGAGACCCAGTACTTC	many	TRBJ2-5	TRBD2	TRBV6-6
CASSFWGTGSPDTQYF	TGTGCCAGCAGTTTTTGGGGGACAGGGAGCCCAGATACGCAGTATTTT	NA	TRBJ2-3	TRBD1	TRBV27
CSARNRGSMNTEAFF	TGCAGTGCTAGAAACAGGGGGAGCATGAACACTGAAGCTTTCTTT	NA	TRBJ1-1	TRBD1	TRBV20-1
CASSYGQDFDEQFF	TGCGCCAGCAGCTACGGACAGGATTTCGATGAGCAGTTCTTC	NA	TRBJ2-1	TRBD1	TRBV5-1
CASSPGKTQYF	TGTGCCAGCAGCCCCGGGAAGACCCAGTACTTC	NA	TRBJ2-5	NA	TRBV7-2